The source of this TCR beta chain is a study of T cells in Graves' hyperthyroidism and ophthalmopathy. This clonotype showed up just a few times. Compared with germline, one end of the junction differs, possibly owing to a read error. RNA transcripts provided the source from which TCR beta CDR3 regions were amplified. The HTBI primer set served for first-round RT-PCR of the TCR CDR3. TCRdb fed the multiplex PCR reads into MiXCR, producing one record per CDR3 protein. The data contain over 450,000 distinct CDR3 sequences, around 15% of them seen just once; the ten biggest clones take up around 17%. Stable hyperthyroidism: no ophthalmopathy progression over 18 months of follow-up. The study left out patients who had uncontrolled infection, other autoimmune disease, pregnancy or lactation. Diagnoses were made from clinical symptoms, serum measures (thyroxine and TRAb), thyroid ultrasound and orbital computed tomography. PBMCs were sourced from more than 9 ml fresh peripheral blood.

The germline gives CDR1 SGHRS, CDR2 YFSETQ. This CDR3 has 16 residues. The receptor's source is a woman between 18 and 29 years old with Graves' hyperthyroidism. V usage is TRBV5-1 and J usage is TRBJ2-1; 8 nucleotides agree with TRBD2. The sequenced material came from blood. The CDR3 sequence: CANSLGVGAGGFEQFF. The CDR3 DNA reads TGCGCCAACAGCTTGGGGGTCGGGGCGGGAGGTTTTGAGCAGTTCTTC.